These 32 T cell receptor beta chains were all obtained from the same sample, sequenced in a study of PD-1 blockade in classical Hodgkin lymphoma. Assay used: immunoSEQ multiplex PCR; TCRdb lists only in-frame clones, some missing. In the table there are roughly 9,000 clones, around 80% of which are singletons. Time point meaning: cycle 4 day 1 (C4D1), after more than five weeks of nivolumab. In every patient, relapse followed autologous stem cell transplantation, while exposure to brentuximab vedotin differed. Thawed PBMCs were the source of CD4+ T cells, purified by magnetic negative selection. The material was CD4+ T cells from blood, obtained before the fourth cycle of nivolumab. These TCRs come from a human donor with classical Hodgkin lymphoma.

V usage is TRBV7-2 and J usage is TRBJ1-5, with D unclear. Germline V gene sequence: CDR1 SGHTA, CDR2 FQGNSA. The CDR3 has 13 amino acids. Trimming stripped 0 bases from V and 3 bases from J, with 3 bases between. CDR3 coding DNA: TGTGCCAGCAGCTTAGCGGTCAATCAGCCCCAGCATTTT. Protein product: CASSLAVNQPQHF.

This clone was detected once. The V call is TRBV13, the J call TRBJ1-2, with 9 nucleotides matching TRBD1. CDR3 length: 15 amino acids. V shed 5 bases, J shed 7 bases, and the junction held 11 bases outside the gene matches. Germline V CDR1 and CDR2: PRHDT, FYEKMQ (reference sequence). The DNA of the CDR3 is TGTGCCAGCAGCGGGACAGGGCGAGGCCTTAGTGGCTACACCTTC. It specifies CASSGTGRGLSGYTF.

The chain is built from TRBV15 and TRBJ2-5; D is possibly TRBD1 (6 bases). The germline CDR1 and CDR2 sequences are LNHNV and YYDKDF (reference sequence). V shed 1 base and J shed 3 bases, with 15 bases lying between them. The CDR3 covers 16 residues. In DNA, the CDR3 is TGTGCCACCAGCAGAGGAACAGGGAAGAAGGAAGAGACCCAGTACTTC. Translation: CATSRGTGKKEETQYF.

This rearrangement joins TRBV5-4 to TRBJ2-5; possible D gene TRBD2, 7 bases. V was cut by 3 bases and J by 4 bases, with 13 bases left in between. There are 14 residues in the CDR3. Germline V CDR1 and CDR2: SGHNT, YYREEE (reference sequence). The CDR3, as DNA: TGTGCCAGCAGCTGGGTCGGGGGGCGAGAGACCCAGTACTTC. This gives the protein CASSWVGGRETQYF.

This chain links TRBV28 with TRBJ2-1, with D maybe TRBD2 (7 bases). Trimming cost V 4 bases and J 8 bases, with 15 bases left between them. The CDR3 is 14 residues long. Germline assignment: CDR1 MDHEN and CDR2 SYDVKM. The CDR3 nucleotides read TGTGCCAGCAGTTATCAGCAGGGGAGGGATGAGCAGTTCTTC. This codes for CASSYQQGRDEQFF.

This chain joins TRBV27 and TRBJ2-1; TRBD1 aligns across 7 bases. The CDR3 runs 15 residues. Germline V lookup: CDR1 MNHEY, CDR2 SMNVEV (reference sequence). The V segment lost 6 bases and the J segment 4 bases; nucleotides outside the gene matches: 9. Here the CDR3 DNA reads TGTGCCAGCAGCCCCGACAGGGCCGCTTACAATGAGCAGTTCTTC. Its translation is CASSPDRAAYNEQFF.

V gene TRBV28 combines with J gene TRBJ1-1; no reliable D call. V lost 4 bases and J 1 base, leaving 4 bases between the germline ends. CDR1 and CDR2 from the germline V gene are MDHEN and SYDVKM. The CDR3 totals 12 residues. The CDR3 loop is CASSWGNTEAFF. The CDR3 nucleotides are TGTGCCAGCAGTTGGGGGAACACTGAAGCTTTCTTT.

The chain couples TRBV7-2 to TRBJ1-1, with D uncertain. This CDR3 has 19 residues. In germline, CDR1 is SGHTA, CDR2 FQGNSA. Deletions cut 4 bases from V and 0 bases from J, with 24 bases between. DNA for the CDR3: TGTGCCAGCAGCTACAACCTCATTGGCAGGAGAAGTATGAACACTGAAGCTTTCTTT. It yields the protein CASSYNLIGRRSMNTEAFF. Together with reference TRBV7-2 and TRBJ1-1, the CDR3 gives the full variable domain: GAGVSQSPSNKVTEKGKDVELRCDPISGHTALYWYRQSLGQGLEFLIYFQGNSAPDKSGLPSDRFSAERTGGSVSTLTIQRTQQEDSAVYLCASSYNLIGRRSMNTEAFFGQGTRLTVV.

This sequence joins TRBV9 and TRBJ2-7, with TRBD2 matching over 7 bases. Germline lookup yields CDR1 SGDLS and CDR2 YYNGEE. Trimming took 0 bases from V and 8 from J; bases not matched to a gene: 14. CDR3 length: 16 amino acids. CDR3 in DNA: TGTGCCAGCAGCGTAGGCCCATCTGGTGGGGGGGTCCAGCAGTACTTC. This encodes CASSVGPSGGGVQQYF.

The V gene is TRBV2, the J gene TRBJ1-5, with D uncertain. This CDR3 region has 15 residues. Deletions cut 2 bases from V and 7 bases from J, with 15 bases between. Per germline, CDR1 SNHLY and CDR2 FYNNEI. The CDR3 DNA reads TGTGCCAGCAGTGAATCTCCATGGAAGGTACAGCCCCAGCATTTT. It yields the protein CASSESPWKVQPQHF.

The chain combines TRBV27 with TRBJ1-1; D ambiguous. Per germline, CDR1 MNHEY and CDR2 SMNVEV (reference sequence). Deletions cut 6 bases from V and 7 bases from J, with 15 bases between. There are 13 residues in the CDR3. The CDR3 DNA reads TGTGCCAGCAGCCCCCGAGTGACGAATGAAGCTTTCTTT. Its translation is CASSPRVTNEAFF.

CDR3 in amino acids: CAINSLGQGDFYEQYV. Written as DNA, the CDR3 is TGTGCCATCAATTCCCTGGGGCAGGGGGACTTCTACGAGCAGTACGTC. This chain connects TRBV28 to TRBJ2-7, with D perhaps TRBD1 (7 bases). The CDR3 has 16 residues. Germline-derived CDR1 and CDR2 are MDHEN and SYDVKM. V lost 10 bases and J lost 3, with 25 bases in between.

CDR3 in DNA: TGTGCCAGCAGTTTACCGGGACAGGGGTACTATGGCTACACCTTC. Its translation: CASSLPGQGYYGYTF. The chain has TRBV28 and TRBJ1-2, with TRBD1 matching 10 bases. The CDR3 is made up of 15 amino acids. V gave up 2 bases and J gave up 3 bases; unmatched junction bases: 3. Germline V CDR1 and CDR2: MDHEN, SYDVKM.

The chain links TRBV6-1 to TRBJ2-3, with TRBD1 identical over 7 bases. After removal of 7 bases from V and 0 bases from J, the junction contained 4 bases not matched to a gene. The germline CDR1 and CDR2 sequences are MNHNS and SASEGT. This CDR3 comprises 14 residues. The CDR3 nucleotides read TGTGCCAGCAAGACAGGGCTGAGCACAGATACGCAGTATTTT. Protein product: CASKTGLSTDTQYF.

The CDR3 region is CASSYTEGAYEQYF. The CDR3 DNA follows: TGTGCCAGCAGCTACACTGAAGGGGCCTACGAGCAGTACTTC. This rearrangement joins TRBV2 to TRBJ2-7, with D maybe TRBD1 (5 bases). Trimming removed 6 bases from V and 2 bases from J, with 14 bases in between. This CDR3 region has 14 residues. In germline, CDR1 is SNHLY, CDR2 FYNNEI.

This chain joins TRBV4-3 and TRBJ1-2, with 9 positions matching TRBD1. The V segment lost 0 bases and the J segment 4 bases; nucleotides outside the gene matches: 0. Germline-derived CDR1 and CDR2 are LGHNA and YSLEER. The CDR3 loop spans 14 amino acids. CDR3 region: CASSQETGGYGYTF. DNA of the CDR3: TGCGCCAGCAGCCAAGAGACAGGGGGCTATGGCTACACCTTC.

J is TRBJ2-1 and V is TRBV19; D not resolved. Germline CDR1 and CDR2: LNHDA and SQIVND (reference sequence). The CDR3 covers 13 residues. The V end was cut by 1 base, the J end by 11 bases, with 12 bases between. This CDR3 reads CASSIGPATKQFF. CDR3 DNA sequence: TGTGCCAGTAGTATAGGACCAGCCACTAAGCAGTTCTTC.

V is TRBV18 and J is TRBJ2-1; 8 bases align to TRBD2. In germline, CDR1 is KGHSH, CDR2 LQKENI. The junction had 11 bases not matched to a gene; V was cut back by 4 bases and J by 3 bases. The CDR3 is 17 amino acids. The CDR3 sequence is CASSHSAPGGRYNEQFF. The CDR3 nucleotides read TGTGCCAGCTCACATAGCGCCCCGGGGGGGCGCTACAATGAGCAGTTCTTC.

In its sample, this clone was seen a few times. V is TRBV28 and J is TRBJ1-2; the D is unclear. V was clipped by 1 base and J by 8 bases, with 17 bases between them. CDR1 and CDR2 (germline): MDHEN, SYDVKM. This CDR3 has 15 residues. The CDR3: CASSLSKGLGGGYTF. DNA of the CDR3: TGTGCCAGCAGTTTATCAAAAGGGCTGGGAGGGGGCTACACCTTC.

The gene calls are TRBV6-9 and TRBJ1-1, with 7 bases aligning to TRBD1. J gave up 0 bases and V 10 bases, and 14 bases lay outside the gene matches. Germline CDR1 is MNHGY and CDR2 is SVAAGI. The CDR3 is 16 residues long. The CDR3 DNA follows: TGTGCCAACCGAAGGGGGCTAAATTTGTTGAACACTGAAGCTTTCTTT. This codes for CANRRGLNLLNTEAFF.

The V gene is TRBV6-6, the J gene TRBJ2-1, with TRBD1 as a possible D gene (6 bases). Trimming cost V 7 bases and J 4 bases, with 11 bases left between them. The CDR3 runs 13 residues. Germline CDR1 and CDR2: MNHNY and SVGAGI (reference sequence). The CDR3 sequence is CASNQGLYNEQFF. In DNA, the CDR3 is TGTGCCAGCAACCAGGGGTTGTACAATGAGCAGTTCTTC.

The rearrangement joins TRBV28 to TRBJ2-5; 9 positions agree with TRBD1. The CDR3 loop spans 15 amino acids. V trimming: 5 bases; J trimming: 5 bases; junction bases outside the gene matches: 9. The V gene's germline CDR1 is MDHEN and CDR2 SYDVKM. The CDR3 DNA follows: TGTGCCAGCAGTCCTCCGGGACAGGGATGGGAGACCCAGTACTTC. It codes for CASSPPGQGWETQYF.

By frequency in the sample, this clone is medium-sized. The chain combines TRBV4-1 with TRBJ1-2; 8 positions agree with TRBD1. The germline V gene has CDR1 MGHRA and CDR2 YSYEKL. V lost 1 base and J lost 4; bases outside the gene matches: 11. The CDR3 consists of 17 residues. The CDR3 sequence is CASSQGWGTGGRYGYTF. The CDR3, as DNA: TGCGCCAGCAGCCAAGGGTGGGGGACAGGTGGGCGCTATGGCTACACCTTC.

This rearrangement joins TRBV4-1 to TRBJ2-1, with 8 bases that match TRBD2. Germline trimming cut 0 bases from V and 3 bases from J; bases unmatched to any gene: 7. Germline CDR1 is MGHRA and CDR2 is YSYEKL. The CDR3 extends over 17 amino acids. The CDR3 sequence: CASSQEGRGGLYNEQFF. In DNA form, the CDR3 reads TGCGCCAGCAGCCAAGAGGGACGGGGGGGACTCTACAATGAGCAGTTCTTC.

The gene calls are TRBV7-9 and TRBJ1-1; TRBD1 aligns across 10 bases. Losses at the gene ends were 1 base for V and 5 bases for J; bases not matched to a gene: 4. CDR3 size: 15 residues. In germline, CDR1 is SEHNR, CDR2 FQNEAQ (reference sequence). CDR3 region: CASSLGGTGETEAFF. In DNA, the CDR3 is TGTGCCAGCAGCTTAGGAGGGACAGGGGAAACTGAAGCTTTCTTT.

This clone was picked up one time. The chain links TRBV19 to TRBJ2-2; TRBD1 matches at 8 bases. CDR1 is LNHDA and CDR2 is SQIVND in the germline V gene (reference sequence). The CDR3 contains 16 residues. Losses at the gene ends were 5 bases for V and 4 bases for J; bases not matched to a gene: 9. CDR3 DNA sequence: TGTGCCAGTAGTCCGAGACAGGGGTGGGGCACCGGGGAGCTGTTTTTT. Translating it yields CASSPRQGWGTGELFF.

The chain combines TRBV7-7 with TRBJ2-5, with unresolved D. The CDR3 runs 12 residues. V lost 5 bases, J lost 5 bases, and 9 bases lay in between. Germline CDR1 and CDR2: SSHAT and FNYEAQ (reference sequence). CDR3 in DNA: TGTGCCAGCAGCCATGAAGGGGAGACCCAGTACTTC. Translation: CASSHEGETQYF.

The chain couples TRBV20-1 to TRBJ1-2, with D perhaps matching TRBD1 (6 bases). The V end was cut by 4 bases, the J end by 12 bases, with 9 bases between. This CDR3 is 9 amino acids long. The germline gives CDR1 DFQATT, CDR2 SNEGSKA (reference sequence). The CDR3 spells CSAKTGHTF. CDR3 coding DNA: TGCAGTGCTAAGACAGGCCACACCTTC.

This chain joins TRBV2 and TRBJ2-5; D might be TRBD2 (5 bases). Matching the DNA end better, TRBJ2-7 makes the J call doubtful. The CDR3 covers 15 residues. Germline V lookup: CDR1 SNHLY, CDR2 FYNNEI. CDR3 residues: CASSGGLTKIYEQYF. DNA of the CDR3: TGTGCCAGCAGTGGAGGGTTGACAAAAATCTACGAGCAGTACTTC.

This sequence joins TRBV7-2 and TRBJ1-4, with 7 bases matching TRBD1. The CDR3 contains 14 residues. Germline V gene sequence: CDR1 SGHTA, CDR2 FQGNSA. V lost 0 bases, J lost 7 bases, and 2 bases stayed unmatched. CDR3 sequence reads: CASSLAQGFEKLFF. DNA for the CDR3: TGTGCCAGCAGCTTAGCACAGGGGTTTGAAAAACTGTTTTTT. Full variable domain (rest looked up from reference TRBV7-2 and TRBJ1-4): GAGVSQSPSNKVTEKGKDVELRCDPISGHTALYWYRQSLGQGLEFLIYFQGNSAPDKSGLPSDRFSAERTGGSVSTLTIQRTQQEDSAVYLCASSLAQGFEKLFFGSGTQLSVL.

The CDR3 DNA is TGCGCCAGCAGCTTGGGTCTCGGGCCCTCGGGAGAGACCCAGTACTTC. This translates into CASSLGLGPSGETQYF. The chain recombines TRBV5-1 with TRBJ2-5; D unresolved. Trimming removed 0 bases from V and 4 bases from J, with 16 bases in between. The germline CDR1 and CDR2 sequences are SGHRS and YFSETQ. This CDR3 is built from 16 residues.

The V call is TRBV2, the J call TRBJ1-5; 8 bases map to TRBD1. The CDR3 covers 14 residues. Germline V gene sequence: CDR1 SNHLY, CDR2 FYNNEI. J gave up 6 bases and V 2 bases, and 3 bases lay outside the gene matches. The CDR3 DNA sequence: TGTGCCAGCAGTGAACAGGGGGCGCGTCAGCCCCAGCATTTT. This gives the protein CASSEQGARQPQHF.